The clone carrying this TCR beta chain was observed at least ten times. Antigen unknown. A single record per CDR3 protein comes from TCRdb applying MiXCR to the 5' RACE reads. The table records more than 45,000 distinct CDR3 sequences, 2% to 3% of them present only once. There are 15 residues in the CDR3. Germline V gene sequence: CDR1 LGHNA, CDR2 YNFKEQ. Trimming shortened V by 0 bases and J by 5 bases, and 11 bases separated the two germline ends. This sample was taken from a study of neurological immune-mediated disorders. Study-wide results and limits: Private repertoires in all groups were suggested by the absence of shared CDR3 amino acid sequences among expanded clones across subjects. When the repertoires were sorted by phylogenetic grouping, those of 18 of 34 multiple sclerosis patients ended up in one related-CDR3 cluster, a possible signature.

This clonotype originated in a man aged 45-65 years with multiple sclerosis. J is TRBJ1-5 and V is TRBV4-2; possibly TRBD1 for D (6 bases). What was sequenced was PBMCs. CDR3 nucleotides: TGTGCCAGCAGCCAAGACTGGGACATGGATCAGCCCCAGCATTTT. It specifies CASSQDWDMDQPQHF.